The clone carrying this T cell receptor (beta chain) was observed a few times. Its cognate antigen is unknown. At one end the junction does not follow the germline gene, possibly because of a read error. The data originate from a study of T cell repertoires in cytomegalovirus infection. The wider study: The public TCR beta signatures pointed to both CMV infection and matching HLA type.

TCRdb re-analysed the reads in MiXCR, keeping a single row per CDR3 protein. This sample has hundreds of thousands of distinct CDR3 sequences, with more than 20% found just once. Study outcomes and limitations: In two of eight donors, the top clonotype was HLA-C-restricted CMV-specific.

The sequence was collected from a human donor in good health (CMV status not recorded). Some clones in this sample may be carry-over from other donors' samples. Sequenced sample: CD8+ T cells from PBMCs.

The CDR3 region has the DNA TGTGCCAGCCGTGACCAATTACAGGGGCCTGGAAACACCATATATTTT. This sequence encodes CASRDQLQGPGNTIYF. V gene TRBV2 combines with J gene TRBJ1-3, with 7 positions matching TRBD1. The germline gives CDR1 SNHLY, CDR2 FYNNEI. This CDR3 has 16 residues. The whole variable domain, filled in from reference TRBV2 and TRBJ1-3, reads EPEVTQTPSHQVTQMGQEVILRCVPISNHLYFYWYRQILGQKVEFLVSFYNNEISEKSEIFDDQFSVERPDGSNFTLKIRSTKLEDSAMYFCASRDQLQGPGNTIYFGEGSWLTVV.